Sequencing of this T cell receptor beta chain was carried out in a study of identifying expanded T cells in peripheral blood. Study-wide findings and caveats: Across healthy donors, higher total template counts meant significantly greater roughly 2-week count variance. Technical replicates showed about 1.1 changed clones; approximately 2 weeks 15 to 20; four weeks 19.

Only one count was recorded for this clone. Its target is unknown. The CDR3 loop spans 16 amino acids. Trimming removed 1 base at V and 0 bases at J, with 10 bases between. CDR1 is SGDLS, CDR2 YYNGEE, per germline. Assay used: immunoSEQ multiplex PCR; TCRdb lists only in-frame clones, some missing. The repertoire holds about 52,000 clones, with roughly 80% as singletons. Healthy donors had no documented immune events, such as infections, while sampled. V and J are TRBV9 and TRBJ2-2; tentatively, D is TRBD2 (5 bases). Source material: blood. The TCR was taken from a person aged 18 to 75 in good health. This chain's CDR3 is CASSVRGTANTGELFF. The CDR3, as DNA: TGTGCCAGCAGCGTACGGGGTACCGCGAACACCGGGGAGCTGTTTTTT.